A selection of T cell receptor beta chains follows, all from one sample in a study of T cells in Graves' hyperthyroidism and ophthalmopathy. TCRdb passed the multiplex PCR reads through MiXCR, listing each CDR3 protein once. The table has hundreds of thousands of distinct CDR3 sequences, around 15% seen once; the top ten hold roughly an eighth. Sequenced sample: blood. The receptors were gathered from a woman aged 45-65 years with Graves' ophthalmopathy. Each CDR3 is given with its conserved first and last residue.

CDR3 length	V gene	CDR3 protein
15	TRBV7-8	CASSLSPGWTDTQYF
13	TRBV20-1	CSASGGNFSPLHF
18	TRBV7-2	CASSSQLSGLAGVETQYF
18	TRBV20-1	CSARDLWRGVIAKNIQYF
16	TRBV28	CASSSSGQGVGETQYF
19	TRBV2	CASSDIIRDRGSRRTEAFF
14	TRBV14	CASSQEDASYEQYF
14	TRBV7-9	CASSLAQGGGELFF
14	TRBV14	CASSPDYVKETQYF
15	TRBV9	CASSVGGGGGYGYTF
14	TRBV30	CAWTLNTRGTEAFF
14	TRBV28	CASSLPAGADGYTF
16	TRBV27	CASSPPGLAGVHEQFF
14	TRBV5-1	CASRDRMTQETQYF
16	TRBV4-1	CASSLKTETVYNEQFF
14	TRBV4-3	CASSREVTEYGYTF
16	TRBV7-3	CASSLTVGVSTDTQYF
14	TRBV13	CASSATTDSYEQYF
11	TRBV5-1	CASEDQETQYF
16	TRBV30	CAWSGGAGGLSTEAFF
14	TRBV29-1	CSVVRAGRVYEQYF
15	TRBV20-1	CSASFLAGGPWEQYF
14	TRBV7-2	CASSRYGGRETQYF
16	TRBV6-1	CASSRHSGRVPGELFF
16	TRBV28	CASSLLVLAPSYEQYF
15	TRBV28	CASKVGGAANSPLHF
16	TRBV7-2	CASSLVRVPVIPEAFF
14	TRBV11-3	CASSVYSGQNIQYF
15	TRBV12-3/TRBV12-4	CASSLRGAGANVLTF
15	TRBV28	CASSRQGPSGNTIYF
12	TRBV29-1	CSATSSGTEAFF
16	TRBV7-2	CASSPGRVSGANVLTF
19	TRBV19	CASSEIPGQGLLRSEKLFF
14	TRBV12-3/TRBV12-4	CASKVGVDLDTQYF
14	TRBV20-1	CSARRAANTGELFF
10	TRBV30	CAGLNYGYTF
14	TRBV7-9	CASSLPQAPYEQYF
16	TRBV7-9	CASSFSRGGFNSPLHF
16	TRBV7-6	CASSLGAGSGTDTQYF
13	TRBV20-1	CSAIQGSIEKLFF
17	TRBV20-1	CSAERERGRQNTGELFF
13	TRBV11-2	CASSAAGADTQYF
16	TRBV7-2	CASSLQGLAGGNEQFF
12	TRBV24-1	CATSDPVETQYF
15	TRBV20-1	CSARVSGTSYNEQFF
17	TRBV12-3/TRBV12-4	CASSPGTSSRVYNEQFF
14	TRBV20-1	CSATPPQISYEQYF
15	TRBV9	CASSVEVLPADTQYF
17	TRBV18	CASSPTSRGGYQETQYF
13	TRBV19	CASSPRARDIQYF
19	TRBV7-8	CASSLFLWVQREGRNEQFF
17	TRBV28	CASSFLSRPESYNEQFF